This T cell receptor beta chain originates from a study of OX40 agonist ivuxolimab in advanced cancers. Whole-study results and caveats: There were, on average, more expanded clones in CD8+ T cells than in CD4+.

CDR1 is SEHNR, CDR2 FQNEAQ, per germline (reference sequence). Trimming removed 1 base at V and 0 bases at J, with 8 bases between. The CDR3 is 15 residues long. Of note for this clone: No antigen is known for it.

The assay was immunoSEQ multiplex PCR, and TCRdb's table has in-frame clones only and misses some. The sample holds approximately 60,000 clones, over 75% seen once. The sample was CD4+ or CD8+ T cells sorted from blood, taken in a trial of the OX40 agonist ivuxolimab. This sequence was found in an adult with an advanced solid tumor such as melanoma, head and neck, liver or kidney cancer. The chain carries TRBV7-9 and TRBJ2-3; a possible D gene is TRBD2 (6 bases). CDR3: CASSLGGTSTDTQYF. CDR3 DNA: TGTGCCAGCAGCTTAGGGGGGACTAGCACAGATACGCAGTATTTT.